Sequencing of this TCR beta chain was carried out in a study of blood T cell repertoires in COVID-19. Study background: The samples span acute and convalescent COVID-19 from the United States, Italy and Spain.

Germline V gene lookup returns CDR1 SGHRS and CDR2 YFSETQ. Trimming shortened V by 4 bases and J by 13 bases, and 23 bases separated the two germline ends. This CDR3 contains 15 residues. Assay used: immunoSEQ multiplex PCR; TCRdb lists only in-frame clones, some missing. The sample has approximately 160,000 clones, less than 90% seen once; the top ten hold roughly 8.6%. Recovered status in Cohort 3 required two negative PCRs, clearance, or symptom resolution. The chain joins TRBV5-1 to TRBJ2-2; tentatively, D is TRBD2 (5 bases). The sequencing input was PBMCs or T cells enriched from blood (not recorded which). The clonotype originates from a woman in her forties or fifties who had recovered from COVID-19. CDR3 nucleotides: TGCGCCAGCAGCACAAACGGGGTATCAAAGGCTAGGCTGTTTTTT. Encoded protein: CASSTNGVSKARLFF.